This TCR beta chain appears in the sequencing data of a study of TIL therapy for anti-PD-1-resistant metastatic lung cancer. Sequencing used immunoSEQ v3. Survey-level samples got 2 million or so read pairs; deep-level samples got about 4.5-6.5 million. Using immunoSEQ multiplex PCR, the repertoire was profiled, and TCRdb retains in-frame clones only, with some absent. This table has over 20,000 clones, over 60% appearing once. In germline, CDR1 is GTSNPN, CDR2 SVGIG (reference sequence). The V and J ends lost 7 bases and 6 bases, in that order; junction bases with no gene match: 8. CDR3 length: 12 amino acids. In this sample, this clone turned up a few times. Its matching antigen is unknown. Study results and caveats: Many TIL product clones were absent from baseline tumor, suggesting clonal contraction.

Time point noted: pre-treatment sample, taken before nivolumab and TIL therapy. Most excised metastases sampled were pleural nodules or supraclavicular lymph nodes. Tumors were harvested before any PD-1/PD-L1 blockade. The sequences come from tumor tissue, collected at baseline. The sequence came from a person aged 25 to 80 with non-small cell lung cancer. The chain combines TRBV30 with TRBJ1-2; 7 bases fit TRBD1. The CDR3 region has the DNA TGTGCCTCGCTGTGGGACAGTAATGGCTACACCTTC. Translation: CASLWDSNGYTF.